These T cell receptor beta chains were read from a single sample in a study of T-cell reconstitution after alpha-beta-depleted transplantation in children. TCRdb analysed the PCR reads with MiXCR anew, one entry per CDR3 protein. The sample yields approximately 390,000 distinct CDR3 sequences, about 11% seen once. The sample here was PBMCs from the stem cell graft donor, taken from the stem cell graft. The receptors stem from a human donor who donated a stem cell graft to a child with acute myeloid leukemia. The CDR3 runs from the conserved cysteine through the conserved F or W. The D gene is left open where the match is weak. Rows give clone size only sometimes, using once, few, many, or a class for an expanded clone.

j_call,d_call,clone_size,v_call,cdr3_aa,cdr3_nt
TRBJ2-5,-,-,TRBV5-1,CASSLAGGAETQYF,TGCGCCAGCAGCTTGGCTGGGGGCGCCGAGACCCAGTACTTC
TRBJ1-3,-,many,TRBV7-2,CASSPRGALGNTIYF,TGTGCCAGCAGCCCCCGGGGGGCGCTAGGAAACACCATATATTTT
TRBJ2-2,-,many,TRBV24-1,CATRSQGESGELFF,TGTGCCACCAGGTCCCAAGGGGAATCCGGGGAGCTGTTTTTT
TRBJ2-3,TRBD1,-,TRBV6-1,CASRDWTGADTQYF,TGTGCCAGCAGAGACTGGACAGGGGCAGATACGCAGTATTTT
TRBJ2-7,-,few,TRBV20-1,CSGTGKGGREQYF,TGCAGTGGAACGGGAAAAGGGGGACGGGAGCAGTACTTC
TRBJ1-2,-,few,TRBV7-9,CASSGFFGYTF,TGTGCCAGCAGCGGTTTCTTTGGCTACACCTTC
TRBJ2-3,-,many,TRBV15,CATSRGTAPDTQYF,TGTGCCACCAGCAGAGGTACAGCCCCAGATACGCAGTATTTT
TRBJ2-5,TRBD2,many,TRBV5-8,CASSRGTSGAETQYF,TGTGCCAGCAGCCGCGGGACTAGTGGAGCGGAGACCCAGTACTTC
TRBJ2-1,-,-,TRBV11-2,CASSLAGLDEQFF,TGTGCCAGCAGCTTAGCCGGGCTGGATGAGCAGTTCTTC
TRBJ1-3,-,-,TRBV9,CASSASQVPPIYF,TGTGCCAGCAGCGCAAGTCAGGTCCCTCCCATATATTTT
TRBJ2-5,TRBD1,many,TRBV5-1,CASSLGRTGQETQYF,TGCGCCAGCAGCCTGGGAAGGACAGGGCAAGAGACCCAGTACTTC
TRBJ2-4,TRBD1,-,TRBV6-1,CASSPTGDGWQVAKNIQYF,TGTGCCAGCAGTCCAACAGGGGACGGATGGCAGGTGGCCAAAAACATTCAGTACTTC
TRBJ2-2,-,-,TRBV4-3,CASSQDSGDGELFF,TGCGCCAGCAGCCAAGATTCAGGGGACGGGGAGCTGTTTTTT
TRBJ2-5,-,-,TRBV12-3/TRBV12-4,CASSSQGLLETQYF,TGTGCCAGCAGTTCTCAGGGGCTGCTAGAGACCCAGTACTTC
TRBJ2-1,TRBD1,many,TRBV5-1,CASSRPGQAYNEQFF,TGCGCCAGCAGCAGACCGGGACAGGCTTACAATGAGCAGTTCTTC
TRBJ2-7,-,few,TRBV15,CATSRDVGYEQYF,TGTGCCACCAGCAGAGATGTGGGCTACGAGCAGTACTTC
TRBJ2-1,TRBD2,many,TRBV5-1,CASSTGLDGNEQFF,TGCGCCAGCAGCACGGGACTAGACGGCAATGAGCAGTTCTTC
TRBJ2-5,TRBD1,many,TRBV7-2,CASSGQGQYF,TGTGCCAGCAGCGGACAGGGGCAGTACTTC
TRBJ2-4,TRBD1,few,TRBV5-1,CASSLGAGGPVNIQYF,TGCGCCAGCAGCTTGGGGGCAGGGGGCCCAGTCAACATTCAGTACTTC
TRBJ1-2,-,-,TRBV4-1,CASSQDWNGANYGYTF,TGCGCCAGCAGCCAAGATTGGAACGGGGCTAACTATGGCTACACCTTC
TRBJ2-7,-,many,TRBV20-1,CSAMAGQGGDEQYF,TGCAGTGCTATGGCAGGGCAGGGTGGCGACGAGCAGTACTTC
TRBJ2-5,TRBD1,many,TRBV6-1,CASSRGQGETQYF,TGTGCCAGCAGTCGCGGACAGGGCGAGACCCAGTACTTC
TRBJ2-7,-,-,TRBV7-2,CATRRGEDYEQYF,TGTGCCACCCGTAGAGGCGAGGACTACGAGCAGTACTTC
TRBJ2-6,TRBD2,-,TRBV20-1,CSARAVGGRESGANVLTF,TGCAGTGCTAGAGCGGTTGGCGGGAGGGAATCTGGGGCCAACGTCCTGACTTTC
TRBJ2-2,TRBD1,-,TRBV7-8,CASSSGGTTGELFF,TGTGCCAGCAGCTCAGGGGGAACGACCGGGGAGCTGTTTTTT
TRBJ2-3,-,many,TRBV6-1,CASSVRGDTQYF,TGTGCCAGCAGTGTTCGGGGAGATACGCAGTATTTT
TRBJ1-1,-,-,TRBV19,CASTLAGFNTEAFF,TGTGCCAGTACCCTAGCAGGGTTCAACACTGAAGCTTTCTTT
TRBJ2-7,-,-,TRBV6-1,CASSVDSSTWVQYF,TGTGCCAGCAGTGTGGACAGCTCTACGTGGGTGCAGTACTTC
TRBJ2-3,-,-,TRBV6-1,CASGRGGVQIREPTQYF,TGTGCCAGCGGGAGGGGGGGGGTCCAAATACGGGAACCTACGCAGTATTTT
TRBJ1-3,-,-,TRBV5-1,CASSLVGESGNTIYF,TGCGCCAGCAGCCTGGTCGGGGAGAGCGGAAACACCATATATTTT
TRBJ2-3,-,-,TRBV9,CASSVTGGLDTQYF,TGTGCCAGCAGCGTAACGGGGGGCCTTGATACGCAGTATTTT
TRBJ2-5,-,once,TRBV7-2,CASSLDWDWGETQYF,TGTGCCAGCAGCTTAGATTGGGACTGGGGAGAGACCCAGTACTTC
TRBJ1-2,-,few,TRBV10-3,CAISESGGGSGYTF,TGTGCCATCAGTGAGTCCGGAGGCGGGAGCGGCTACACCTTC
TRBJ1-2,-,-,TRBV5-6,CASELGTRFGQTNYGYTF,TGTGCCAGCGAGCTTGGGACCAGATTCGGACAGACCAACTATGGCTACACCTTC
TRBJ2-5,-,few,TRBV5-1,CASSLVWGKETQYF,TGCGCCAGCAGCTTGGTATGGGGGAAAGAGACCCAGTACTTC
TRBJ2-2,-,few,TRBV12-3/TRBV12-4,CASRQYMNTGELFF,TGTGCCAGCAGGCAATACATGAACACCGGGGAGCTGTTTTTT
TRBJ2-7,-,few,TRBV6-2/TRBV6-3,CASSLSEFEQYF,TGTGCCAGCAGCCTTAGCGAGTTCGAGCAGTACTTC
TRBJ2-1,TRBD2,-,TRBV6-2/TRBV6-3,CASSRTSGISYNEQFF,TGTGCCAGCAGCCGGACTAGCGGGATTTCCTACAATGAGCAGTTCTTC
TRBJ2-2,-,few,TRBV13,CASSRPHAGELFF,TGTGCCAGCAGTCGCCCTCACGCCGGGGAGCTGTTTTTT
TRBJ2-7,-,few,TRBV18,CASSPPAGAHEQYF,TGTGCCAGCTCACCACCGGCAGGGGCACACGAGCAGTACTTC
TRBJ2-1,-,few,TRBV5-1,CASSLKDLPGNEQFF,TGCGCCAGCAGCTTGAAGGATTTGCCTGGCAATGAGCAGTTCTTC
TRBJ2-1,TRBD2,few,TRBV5-4,CASSRTGTSGRNEQFF,TGTGCCAGCAGCCGGACAGGGACTAGCGGCCGAAATGAGCAGTTCTTC
TRBJ2-5,-,-,TRBV25-1,CASSESKTGSSPETQYF,TGTGCCAGCAGTGAATCGAAGACTGGCTCGTCCCCAGAGACCCAGTACTTC
TRBJ1-2,TRBD1,many,TRBV10-3,CAIRRQGANLYGSYTF,TGTGCCATCCGGCGACAGGGGGCGAACCTATATGGAAGCTACACCTTC
TRBJ2-3,TRBD2,-,TRBV27,CASSPGLGGRARRNTDTQYF,TGTGCCAGCAGCCCGGGGCTCGGCGGGAGGGCCCGAAGAAACACAGATACGCAGTATTTT
TRBJ2-2,TRBD1,-,TRBV6-1,CASSGQGRGELFF,TGTGCCAGCAGCGGACAGGGGCGCGGGGAGCTGTTTTTT
TRBJ2-1,TRBD2,-,TRBV5-1,CASSFMTSGSHNEQFF,TGCGCCAGCAGCTTTATGACTAGCGGGAGTCACAATGAGCAGTTCTTC
TRBJ2-5,-,few,TRBV2,CASRRVEETQYF,TGTGCCAGCCGCAGAGTTGAAGAGACCCAGTACTTC
TRBJ2-5,-,-,TRBV6-2/TRBV6-3,CASSYIALETQYF,TGTGCCAGCAGTTACATTGCCTTGGAGACCCAGTACTTC
TRBJ2-7,TRBD1,many,TRBV7-2,CASSLVGQGASVRYEQYF,TGTGCCAGCAGCTTAGTGGGACAGGGGGCTAGCGTGAGGTACGAGCAGTACTTC
TRBJ1-1,-,-,TRBV5-1,CASSADNLGNTEAFF,TGCGCCAGCAGCGCGGACAACCTTGGGAACACTGAAGCTTTCTTT
TRBJ1-5,-,few,TRBV29-1,CSVEVSEGQPQHF,TGCAGCGTTGAAGTGTCAGAGGGTCAGCCCCAGCATTTT
TRBJ1-1,-,-,TRBV5-5,CASSGLPGVAEAFF,TGTGCCAGCAGCGGATTACCAGGGGTCGCTGAAGCTTTCTTT
TRBJ1-1,-,few,TRBV7-9,CASGTRTEAFF,TGTGCAAGCGGGACCCGCACTGAAGCTTTCTTT